This T cell receptor (beta chain) stems from a study of blood T cell repertoires in COVID-19. Whole-study context: Specimens from acute and convalescent COVID-19 originated in the United States, Italy and Spain. T cells, B-cell-depleted T cells, or PBMCs supplied cDNA or gDNA.

In the original workflow: Amplification of reference gene primers was used by the study to estimate nucleated cell counts. Sequenced by immunoSEQ multiplex PCR; TCRdb stores in-frame clones only, minus some. V and J calls and clone size are those listed in that table; D and trimming were worked out from the DNA. The sample has around 130,000 clones, about 80% seen once; the top ten hold about 10%. CDR1 and CDR2 from the germline V gene are MNHEY and SMNVEV (reference sequence). V lost 0 bases and J lost 6; bases outside the gene matches: 10. The CDR3 sequence is 18 residues long. This sequence originates from a human donor in a cohort sampled during active COVID-19. Input material: peripheral blood. The J gene is TRBJ1-6, the V gene TRBV27; 8 nucleotides agree with TRBD1. CDR3: CASSLSGTGVYPNSPLHF. DNA of the CDR3: TGTGCCAGCAGTTTATCTGGGACAGGTGTGTACCCTAATTCACCCCTCCACTTT.